The rows below give T cell receptor beta chains drawn from one sample of a study of shared clonotypes between healthy human individuals. Sequencing was performed with immunoSEQ multiplex PCR; in TCRdb, only in-frame clones are kept and a portion is missing. Found here are about 490,000 clones, roughly 85% of them singletons; the top ten hold around 12%. Sequenced sample: PBMCs. These receptors were obtained from a woman between 40 and 50 years old in good health. Some clones in this sample may be carry-over from other donors' samples. The CDR3 runs from the conserved cysteine through the conserved F or W. D genes are given only for firm matches. Not all rows give a size; the values are once, few, many and, for expanded clones, a class.

abundance: NA
d_gene: NA
j_gene: TRBJ1-2
v_gene: TRBV4-2
CDR3nt: TGTGCCAGCAGCCAGGGGGCACGTGGCTACACCTTC
CDR3aa: CASSQGARGYTF

abundance: NA
d_gene: NA
j_gene: TRBJ2-1
v_gene: TRBV23-1
CDR3nt: TGCGCCAGCAGTCAAAATTACCCCGAACAGGGGGGGTCCTACAATGAGCAGTTCTTC
CDR3aa: CASSQNYPEQGGSYNEQFF

abundance: few
d_gene: TRBD2
j_gene: TRBJ2-6
v_gene: TRBV5-4
CDR3nt: TGTGCCAGCAGCTCTTCGGGAGGGATTTACTCTGGGGCCAACGTCCTGACTTTC
CDR3aa: CASSSSGGIYSGANVLTF

abundance: NA
d_gene: NA
j_gene: TRBJ2-1
v_gene: TRBV7-3
CDR3nt: TGTGCCAGCAGCTTAATGGGAAGGGTGGGCAATGAGCAGTTCTTC
CDR3aa: CASSLMGRVGNEQFF

abundance: few
d_gene: TRBD1
j_gene: TRBJ1-4
v_gene: TRBV2
CDR3nt: TGTGCCAGCAGTTTTGACAGGGGTAATGAAAAACTGTTTTTT
CDR3aa: CASSFDRGNEKLFF

abundance: NA
d_gene: NA
j_gene: TRBJ1-4
v_gene: TRBV9
CDR3nt: TGTGCCAGCACCCCGGGTGCAACTAATGAAAAACTGTTTTTT
CDR3aa: CASTPGATNEKLFF

abundance: few
d_gene: TRBD1
j_gene: TRBJ1-2
v_gene: TRBV7-6
CDR3nt: TGTGCCAGCAGCCAGGGTCCCGGGACAGGGGGCAGCTATGGCTACACCTTC
CDR3aa: CASSQGPGTGGSYGYTF

abundance: NA
d_gene: NA
j_gene: TRBJ2-2
v_gene: TRBV15
CDR3nt: TGTGCCACCAGCAGAGATGTGGGGGGCGGGGAGCTGTTTTTT
CDR3aa: CATSRDVGGGELFF

abundance: once
d_gene: NA
j_gene: TRBJ2-5
v_gene: TRBV14
CDR3nt: TGTGCCAGCAGCCAACTGGACAGCCAAGAGACCCAGTACTTC
CDR3aa: CASSQLDSQETQYF

abundance: NA
d_gene: NA
j_gene: TRBJ1-1
v_gene: TRBV19
CDR3nt: TGTGCCAGTAGTGCGGACAGCGAGTCCACTGAAGCTTTCTTT
CDR3aa: CASSADSESTEAFF

abundance: NA
d_gene: TRBD1
j_gene: TRBJ1-2
v_gene: TRBV19
CDR3nt: TGTGCCAGTACCCCGGACAGGGCTCTCTATGGCTACACCTTC
CDR3aa: CASTPDRALYGYTF

abundance: NA
d_gene: NA
j_gene: TRBJ1-3
v_gene: TRBV28
CDR3nt: TGTGCCAGCTCAGAGTGGAACACCATATATTTT
CDR3aa: CASSEWNTIYF

abundance: NA
d_gene: NA
j_gene: TRBJ1-2
v_gene: TRBV6-6
CDR3nt: TGTGCCAGCAGTTATGGTCAGTACTACACCTTC
CDR3aa: CASSYGQYYTF

abundance: NA
d_gene: NA
j_gene: TRBJ2-2
v_gene: TRBV5-1
CDR3nt: TGCGCCAGCAGCTTGGACAGGACCGGGGAGCTGTTTTTT
CDR3aa: CASSLDRTGELFF

abundance: NA
d_gene: NA
j_gene: TRBJ1-6
v_gene: TRBV2
CDR3nt: TGTGCCAGCAGTGGCCCGGGGGGGGCCTCACCCCTCCACTTT
CDR3aa: CASSGPGGASPLHF

abundance: NA
d_gene: NA
j_gene: TRBJ2-1
v_gene: TRBV7-9
CDR3nt: TGTGCCAGCAGCTTAGCCCTTTCCGGGAGAAGCTACAATGAGCAGTTCTTC
CDR3aa: CASSLALSGRSYNEQFF

abundance: NA
d_gene: NA
j_gene: TRBJ1-4
v_gene: TRBV6-1
CDR3nt: TGTGCCAGCAGTGAAGACTTGAGACCGCCTAATGAAAAACTGTTTTTT
CDR3aa: CASSEDLRPPNEKLFF

abundance: NA
d_gene: NA
j_gene: TRBJ1-5
v_gene: TRBV6-6
CDR3nt: TGTGCCAGCAGGGGCGTCGGGCATGGCAATCAGCCCCAGCATTTT
CDR3aa: CASRGVGHGNQPQHF

abundance: NA
d_gene: TRBD2
j_gene: TRBJ2-1
v_gene: TRBV11-2
CDR3nt: TGTGCCAGCAGCTTAGCTTTCGGGACTAGCGGGAGACTCTGGGAGCAGTTCTTC
CDR3aa: CASSLAFGTSGRLWEQFF

abundance: few
d_gene: NA
j_gene: TRBJ1-1
v_gene: TRBV2
CDR3nt: TGTGCCAGCCGGCTGCAGTGGAACACTGAAGCTTTCTTT
CDR3aa: CASRLQWNTEAFF

abundance: NA
d_gene: NA
j_gene: TRBJ1-2
v_gene: TRBV5-4
CDR3nt: TGTGCCAGCAGCTTGGCGTTTAACCAGGGTTTGGATGGCTACACCTTC
CDR3aa: CASSLAFNQGLDGYTF

abundance: NA
d_gene: NA
j_gene: TRBJ2-1
v_gene: TRBV5-4
CDR3nt: TGTGCCAGCAGCTCGGGTAATGAGCAGTTCTTC
CDR3aa: CASSSGNEQFF

abundance: once
d_gene: NA
j_gene: TRBJ1-1
v_gene: TRBV6-1
CDR3nt: TGTGCCAGCGCCCGGGGCTCGAACACTGAAGCTTTCTTT
CDR3aa: CASARGSNTEAFF

abundance: NA
d_gene: TRBD2
j_gene: TRBJ2-1
v_gene: TRBV6-6
CDR3nt: TGTGCCAGCAGTCCCCCGGGGATTGCGGGAGAGGGACGGCAGTTCTTC
CDR3aa: CASSPPGIAGEGRQFF